The next 30 T cell receptor beta chains were all read from a single sample in a study of OX40 agonist ivuxolimab in advanced cancers. Sequencing used immunoSEQ multiplex PCR; TCRdb keeps in-frame clones, though not all of them. The table shows approximately 77,000 clones, with roughly 90% occurring only once. This material consisted of CD4+ or CD8+ T cells sorted from blood, taken in a trial of the OX40 agonist ivuxolimab. These TCRs come from an adult with an advanced solid tumor such as melanoma, head and neck, liver or kidney cancer.

The chain employs TRBV5-6 and TRBJ1-1; D perhaps matches TRBD1 (5 bases). From germline, CDR1 is SGHDT and CDR2 YYEEEE. The CDR3 totals 14 residues. Trimming took 3 bases from V and 3 from J, leaving 12 bases between them. CDR3 sequence (DNA): TGTGCCAGCAGCTCCGGGGGGGTCGACACTGAAGCTTTCTTT. Amino acids: CASSSGGVDTEAFF.

There are a few counts of this clone. The chain recombines TRBV5-4 with TRBJ1-1; D unclear. The CDR3 length is 15 residues. Trimming took off 0 bases at V and 1 base at J, with 10 bases between the two ends. CDR1 and CDR2 from the germline V gene are SGHNT and YYREEE (reference sequence). DNA of the CDR3: TGTGCCAGCAGCTTGGCCGTCGCGGGGAACACTGAAGCTTTCTTT. Amino acids: CASSLAVAGNTEAFF.

This clone was seen once. The chain combines TRBV7-6 with TRBJ2-7, with D tentatively TRBD1 or TRBD2 (7 bases each). This CDR3 region has 14 residues. The V gene lost 5 bases and the J gene lost 1 base, with 12 bases spanning the gap. The germline V gene has CDR1 SGHVS and CDR2 FNYEAQ. In DNA form, the CDR3 reads TGTGCCAGCAGCCACAGGGGAGGGTCCTACGAGCAGTACTTC. It codes for CASSHRGGSYEQYF.

The CDR3 sequence: CASSSDLQSSYEQYF. As DNA, the CDR3 is TGTGCCAGCTCATCCGATCTTCAGAGCTCCTACGAGCAGTACTTC. This chain uses TRBV7-6 with TRBJ2-7; D unresolved. Germline loops: CDR1 SGHVS, CDR2 FNYEAQ. V lost 8 bases to trimming and J lost 0 bases, with 17 bases between them. This CDR3 spans 15 amino acids.

The chain combines TRBV5-1 with TRBJ2-7; 12 nucleotides line up with TRBD2. Germline-derived CDR1 and CDR2 are SGHRS and YFSETQ. The CDR3 runs to 15 residues. V lost 3 bases to trimming and J lost 3 bases; unmatched junction nucleotides: 4. CDR3 loop: CASSYTSGGNYEQYF. CDR3 sequence (DNA): TGCGCCAGCAGCTATACTAGCGGGGGGAACTACGAGCAGTACTTC.

This clone was found a few times. The chain couples TRBV6-5 to TRBJ1-5; no clear D gene. The CDR3 spans 15 residues. CDR1 and CDR2 from the germline V gene are MNHEY and SVGAGI. Trimming pared 5 bases from V and 3 bases from J, leaving 14 bases between. This CDR3 is CASSADSGNNQPQHF. The CDR3 nucleotides are TGTGCCAGCAGTGCTGATTCGGGGAACAATCAGCCCCAGCATTTT.

This chain uses TRBV7-9 with TRBJ1-2, with D unresolved. V lost 3 bases and J lost 3, with 11 bases in between. The CDR3 spans 14 residues. In germline, CDR1 is SEHNR, CDR2 FQNEAQ (reference sequence). The CDR3: CASSLGPHYYGYTF. The CDR3 nucleotides read TGTGCCAGCAGCTTGGGTCCGCACTACTATGGCTACACCTTC.

This rearrangement joins TRBV2 to TRBJ1-1; D possibly corresponds to TRBD1 (6 bases). This CDR3 has 12 residues. The germline V and J ends were trimmed by 7 bases and 7 bases, with 13 bases remaining between them. CDR1 SNHLY and CDR2 FYNNEI come from the germline V gene. The CDR3 is CASTSGEGEAFF. CDR3 DNA sequence: TGTGCCAGCACCTCAGGGGAGGGTGAAGCTTTCTTT.

The gene calls are TRBV7-2 and TRBJ2-5; 10 nucleotides agree with TRBD2. The CDR3 extends over 11 amino acids. Unmatched junction bases numbered 3, after V lost 10 bases and J lost 7 bases. CDR1 is SGHTA, CDR2 FQGNSA, per germline. The CDR3 DNA reads as TGTGCCAAAGAGCGGGGGGGGACCCAGTACTTC. Residues: CAKERGGTQYF.

Regarding this clone: Other nucleotide sequences from this sample produce the same CDR3. The rearrangement uses TRBV5-1 and TRBJ2-7; 8 nucleotides agree with TRBD2. With V trimmed by 4 bases and J by 2 bases, 5 bases remained unmatched. The CDR3 runs to 14 residues. Germline V gives CDR1 SGHRS, CDR2 YFSETQ. The DNA of the CDR3 is TGCGCCAGCAGCCTGGGTAGCGGGGCCTACGAGCAGTACTTC. Amino acid sequence: CASSLGSGAYEQYF.

This clone was observed once. The rearrangement links TRBV6-5 to TRBJ1-2; D not resolved. In germline, CDR1 is MNHEY, CDR2 SVGAGI. CDR3 length equals 14 residues. V lost 5 bases and J 4 bases, leaving 14 bases between the germline ends. CDR3 nucleotide sequence: TGTGCCAGCAGTGCCGGAGGCCCTGGCTATGGCTACACCTTC. This sequence encodes CASSAGGPGYGYTF.

This chain joins TRBV25-1 and TRBJ2-1, with TRBD1 matching over 7 bases. Germline lookup yields CDR1 MGHDK and CDR2 SYGVNS. The V and J ends lost 1 base and 4 bases, in that order; junction bases with no gene match: 4. The CDR3 has 15 amino acids. The CDR3, as DNA: TGTGCCAGCAGTGAATTTGGGACAGTTTACAATGAGCAGTTCTTC. Translation gives CASSEFGTVYNEQFF.

This sequence joins TRBV7-9 and TRBJ2-3, with D perhaps assigned TRBD1 or TRBD2 (5 bases each). Per the germline V gene, CDR1 is SEHNR and CDR2 is FQNEAQ (reference sequence). The V gene lost 5 bases and the J gene lost 0 bases, with 15 bases spanning the gap. This CDR3 spans 16 amino acids. Here the CDR3 reads CASSRDGRISTDTQYF. The CDR3 nucleotides are TGTGCCAGCAGCCGGGACGGCCGAATTAGCACAGATACGCAGTATTTT.

This clone appeared a few times. The J gene is TRBJ1-1, the V gene TRBV27; D not resolved. CDR3 length: 11 amino acids. Germline lookup yields CDR1 MNHEY and CDR2 SMNVEV (reference sequence). The V end lost 6 bases, the J end lost 4 bases, and 6 bases lay between the germline ends. The CDR3 spells CASRLATEAFF. In nucleotides, the CDR3 is TGTGCCAGCAGGTTGGCCACTGAAGCTTTCTTT.

The chain carries TRBV29-1 and TRBJ2-7; 8 bases match TRBD1. With 6 bases clipped from V and 6 bases from J, the junction kept 7 bases outside the gene matches. This CDR3 has 12 amino acids. Germline CDR1 is SQVTM and CDR2 is ANQGSEA. The CDR3 DNA is TGCAGCGTCTTGACAGGGGCGGTCGAGCAGTACTTC. Encoded protein: CSVLTGAVEQYF.

The rearrangement joins TRBV7-9 to TRBJ1-5; 10 bases match TRBD1. The germline V gene has CDR1 SEHNR and CDR2 FQNEAQ (reference sequence). There are 14 residues in the CDR3. The V segment lost 5 bases and the J segment 4 bases; nucleotides outside the gene matches: 2. The CDR3 sequence: CASSRGQGNQPQHF. For the CDR3, the DNA is TGTGCCAGCAGCAGGGGACAGGGGAATCAGCCCCAGCATTTT.

The genes are TRBV4-1 and TRBJ1-3; maybe TRBD1 (6 bases). This CDR3 has 16 residues. Trimming shortened V by 4 bases and J by 6 bases, and 19 bases separated the two germline ends. Germline V lookup: CDR1 MGHRA, CDR2 YSYEKL. The CDR3 DNA reads TGCGCCAGCAGCCTAACGGGCGAGGGGGTCGAAAACACCATATATTTT. This encodes CASSLTGEGVENTIYF.

The chain uses TRBV29-1 and TRBJ1-1; D ambiguous. The V gene lost 5 bases and the J gene lost 2 bases, with 9 bases spanning the gap. The germline gives CDR1 SQVTM, CDR2 ANQGSEA. CDR3 length equals 12 residues. Here the CDR3 reads CSVLQLNTEAFF. CDR3 in DNA: TGCAGCGTTTTGCAGTTAAACACTGAAGCTTTCTTT.

This clone has a single count. The CDR3 is CASSLGIGQLGDEQFF. The CDR3 DNA reads as TGTGCCAGCAGCTTAGGAATAGGTCAACTGGGCGATGAGCAGTTCTTC. The V call is TRBV13, the J call TRBJ2-1; D not certain. Germline V CDR1 and CDR2: PRHDT, FYEKMQ (reference sequence). V was clipped by 0 bases and J by 8 bases, with 17 bases between them. The CDR3 runs to 16 residues. The full variable domain, its missing parts supplied by reference TRBV13 and TRBJ2-1, is AAGVIQSPRHLIKEKRETATLKCYPIPRHDTVYWYQQGPGQDPQFLISFYEKMQSDKGSIPDRFSAQQFSDYHSELNMSSLELGDSALYFCASSLGIGQLGDEQFFGPGTRLTVL.

The J gene is TRBJ1-1, the V gene TRBV4-1, with a possible D match to TRBD1 (5 bases). The V gene lost 3 bases and the J gene lost 1 base, with 12 bases spanning the gap. There are 15 residues in the CDR3. The V gene's germline CDR1 is MGHRA and CDR2 YSYEKL. Written as DNA, the CDR3 is TGCGCCAGCAGCCACAAACAGGCCGAGAACACTGAAGCTTTCTTT. It specifies CASSHKQAENTEAFF.

The V and J genes are TRBV4-3 and TRBJ2-5, with 7 bases aligning to TRBD1. With V trimmed by 0 bases and J by 5 bases, 6 bases remained unmatched. Germline values: CDR1 LGHNA, CDR2 YSLEER. This CDR3 comprises 15 residues. CDR3 residues: CASSQEATGSETQYF. DNA of the CDR3: TGCGCCAGCAGCCAAGAGGCGACAGGGTCGGAGACCCAGTACTTC.

The J gene is TRBJ1-5, the V gene TRBV15; D call uncertain. CDR3 length: 15 amino acids. V lost 0 bases and J lost 4, with 10 bases in between. CDR1 and CDR2 from the germline V gene are LNHNV and YYDKDF (reference sequence). The CDR3 protein is CATSRDVSGNQPQHF. CDR3 nucleotides: TGTGCCACCAGCAGAGATGTATCTGGAAATCAGCCCCAGCATTTT.

V and J are TRBV7-9 and TRBJ2-3; no clear D. Between the trimmed V and J ends, which lost 5 bases and 1 base, there was a span of 13 bases. The CDR3 length is 15 residues. Germline V gene data show CDR1 as SEHNR and CDR2 as FQNEAQ (reference sequence). The CDR3 DNA reads TGTGCCAGCAGCCCAGCCCACTGGGGCACAGATACGCAGTATTTT. Amino acid sequence: CASSPAHWGTDTQYF.

The V call is TRBV9, the J call TRBJ2-1; TRBD2 matches at 9 bases. Per the germline V gene, CDR1 is SGDLS and CDR2 is YYNGEE. The CDR3 totals 17 residues. Trimming took 0 bases from V and 0 from J; bases not matched to a gene: 4. CDR3 protein: CASSVAAGGLSYNEQFF. DNA of the CDR3: TGTGCCAGCAGCGTAGCGGCGGGGGGGCTCTCCTACAATGAGCAGTTCTTC.

The rearrangement links TRBV18 to TRBJ1-3, with D possibly matching TRBD1 (5 bases). V lost 0 bases to trimming and J lost 0 bases, with 12 bases between them. The V gene's germline CDR1 is KGHSH and CDR2 LQKENI. The CDR3 is made up of 17 amino acids. The CDR3 DNA follows: TGTGCCAGCTCACCACCGGTACGGGGGAGCTCTGGAAACACCATATATTTT. The encoded protein is CASSPPVRGSSGNTIYF.

The rearrangement links TRBV19 to TRBJ1-1; TRBD1 agrees at 8 bases. Germline trimming cut 5 bases from V and 0 bases from J; bases unmatched to any gene: 5. CDR1 and CDR2 from the germline V gene are LNHDA and SQIVND (reference sequence). The CDR3 is 15 residues long. This CDR3 is CASSPGTGLNTEAFF. CDR3 sequence (DNA): TGTGCCAGTAGTCCCGGGACAGGTTTGAACACTGAAGCTTTCTTT.

The chain is built from TRBV9 and TRBJ2-5; D unclear. From germline, CDR1 is SGDLS and CDR2 YYNGEE. CDR3 length: 13 amino acids. Trimming pared 0 bases from V and 3 bases from J, leaving 6 bases between. CDR3 protein: CASSVVSEETQYF. The CDR3 DNA reads as TGTGCCAGCAGCGTAGTATCAGAAGAGACCCAGTACTTC.

DNA of the CDR3: TGCGCCAGCAGCTTGGGTAGAAGCTCTGGGGCCAACGTCCTGACTTTC. Residues: CASSLGRSSGANVLTF. J is TRBJ2-6 and V is TRBV5-1; D is unresolved. The CDR3 is made up of 16 amino acids. Deletions cut 0 bases from V and 0 bases from J, with 7 bases between. Germline lookup yields CDR1 SGHRS and CDR2 YFSETQ.

The J gene is TRBJ2-5, the V gene TRBV7-9; D gene ambiguous. CDR1 and CDR2 (germline): SEHNR, FQNEAQ (reference sequence). V lost 1 base to trimming and J lost 5 bases, with 11 bases between them. The CDR3 loop spans 14 amino acids. CDR3 sequence reads: CASSLEPPRETQYF. CDR3 DNA sequence: TGTGCCAGCAGCTTAGAGCCGCCACGGGAGACCCAGTACTTC.

The chain couples TRBV30 to TRBJ1-2; weak D call: TRBD1 (5 bases). The CDR3 extends over 13 amino acids. The ends were cut back, 8 bases at V and 4 bases at J, with 17 bases in the middle. The germline V gene encodes CDR1 GTSNPN and CDR2 SVGIG (reference sequence). The CDR3 nucleotides are TGTGCCAGGGACCCCAGGAGCACCTATGGCTACACCTTC. It yields the protein CARDPRSTYGYTF.